A single sample is the source of the 10 T cell receptor beta chains below, sequenced in a study of CD8 T cells in Susac syndrome. Reverse transcription of about 0.5 to 1 ug RNA used random hexamers. MiXCR, applied by TCRdb to the immunoSEQ multiplex PCR reads, yields one record per CDR3 protein. This table has 110,000 or so distinct CDR3 sequences, roughly 95% appearing once. Material: CD4+ T cells from PBMCs. The source of these receptors is a human donor in good health.

The chain employs TRBV4-2 and TRBJ2-7, with 10 bases aligning to TRBD1. The germline gives CDR1 LGHNA, CDR2 YNFKEQ. This CDR3 region has 15 residues. V trimming: 5 bases; J trimming: 7 bases; junction bases outside the gene matches: 11. The CDR3 here is CASSSAGQGFQEQYF. CDR3 sequence (DNA): TGTGCCAGCAGCTCCGCGGGACAGGGGTTTCAAGAGCAGTACTTC.

The chain links TRBV5-4 to TRBJ2-7; perhaps TRBD2 as D (5 bases). V was clipped by 4 bases and J by 0 bases, with 14 bases between them. Germline CDR1 and CDR2: SGHNT and YYREEE (reference sequence). The CDR3 length is 15 residues. The CDR3: CASSALGGTSYEQYF. The CDR3 DNA reads as TGTGCCAGCAGCGCACTAGGAGGAACCTCCTACGAGCAGTACTTC.

The V and J genes are TRBV27 and TRBJ1-6; unclear D gene. V shed 3 bases and J shed 5 bases, with 8 bases lying between them. The CDR3 spans 14 residues. Germline V gene data show CDR1 as MNHEY and CDR2 as SMNVEV (reference sequence). The CDR3 DNA reads as TGTGCCAGCAGTTTGTCCAGACATAATTCACCCCTCCACTTT. Translated, it gives CASSLSRHNSPLHF.

V and J are TRBV29-1 and TRBJ1-2; D unclear. This CDR3 has 14 amino acids. CDR1 and CDR2 (germline): SQVTM, ANQGSEA. V lost 2 bases, J lost 6 bases, and 16 bases lay in between. In DNA, the CDR3 is TGCAGCGTTGAAAACTGGGCGGGGAGTGATGGCTACACCTTC. Amino acids: CSVENWAGSDGYTF. The variable domain in full, completed from reference TRBV29-1 and TRBJ1-2, reads SAVISQKPSRDICQRGTSLTIQCQVDSQVTMMFWYRQQPGQSLTLIATANQGSEATYESGFVIDKFPISRPNLTFSTLTVSNMSPEDSSIYLCSVENWAGSDGYTFGSGTRLTVV.

The J gene is TRBJ2-7, the V gene TRBV20-1; 9 bases map to TRBD1. The CDR3 runs 16 residues. Losses at the gene ends were 3 bases for V and 3 bases for J; bases not matched to a gene: 12. Germline V gives CDR1 DFQATT, CDR2 SNEGSKA (reference sequence). The CDR3 reads CSASRQGDSKLYEQYF. The CDR3 DNA follows: TGCAGTGCTAGTCGACAGGGGGATTCGAAGCTCTACGAGCAGTACTTC.

This clonotype was counted once. V is TRBV24-1 and J is TRBJ2-3; possibly TRBD2 for D (7 bases). Trimming left V 6 bases short and J 5 bases short, with 14 bases between. This CDR3 has 14 residues. Germline values: CDR1 KGHDR, CDR2 SFDVKD. Here the CDR3 reads CATSPPGGQDTQYF. CDR3 nucleotide sequence: TGTGCCACCAGTCCCCCGGGGGGCCAAGATACGCAGTATTTT.

The V call is TRBV6-2 or TRBV6-3, the J call TRBJ2-7; D is ambiguous. The CDR3 has 13 amino acids. CDR1 and CDR2 from the germline V gene are MNHEY and SVGEGT. V was cut by 6 bases and J by 5 bases, with 14 bases left in between. The CDR3 nucleotides are TGTGCCAGCAGCTCGGGCCCTAGGAACGAGCAGTACTTC. Translated: CASSSGPRNEQYF.

This sequence joins TRBV18 and TRBJ2-2; D might be TRBD1 or TRBD2, each matching 5 bases. V gave up 5 bases and J gave up 0 bases, with 10 bases separating them. This CDR3 contains 15 residues. Germline CDR1 and CDR2: KGHSH and LQKENI. CDR3 sequence reads: CASSTGQSNTGELFF. The CDR3 DNA is TGTGCCAGCTCAACGGGGCAGTCGAACACCGGGGAGCTGTTTTTT.

The rearrangement joins TRBV5-1 to TRBJ2-3; D uncertain. This CDR3 has 12 residues. Germline V gene data show CDR1 as SGHRS and CDR2 as YFSETQ. The V end lost 4 bases, the J end lost 1 base, and 4 bases lay between the germline ends. The CDR3 protein is CASSEGTDTQYF. The CDR3 DNA is TGCGCCAGCAGCGAGGGCACAGATACGCAGTATTTT.

This rearrangement joins TRBV5-4 to TRBJ2-1; the D gene is possibly TRBD2 (7 bases). The CDR3 extends over 16 amino acids. Between the trimmed V and J ends, which lost 4 bases and 1 base, there was a span of 15 bases. Germline values: CDR1 SGHNT, CDR2 YYREEE (reference sequence). CDR3 loop: CASSIGGGRSYNEQFF. In nucleotides, the CDR3 is TGTGCCAGCAGCATCGGCGGGGGCCGATCCTACAATGAGCAGTTCTTC.